The next 26 T cell receptor beta chains were all read from a single sample in a study of blood T cells in healthy people across ages. Alongside a J-beta primer mix, a sample-barcoded 5' primer served in a second PCR lasting about 7 to 11 cycles. TCRdb analysed the 5' RACE reads with MiXCR anew, one entry per CDR3 protein. The sample lists approximately 800,000 distinct CDR3 sequences, approximately 53% occurring once. Sample: blood. All receptors derive from a man in his forties or fifties in good health.

This clonotype was counted between two and nine times. J is TRBJ2-3 and V is TRBV10-3; 9 positions agree with TRBD2. V shed 8 bases, J shed 1 base, and the junction held 7 bases outside the gene matches. The CDR3 spans 15 residues. Germline V lookup: CDR1 ENHRY, CDR2 SYGVKD. The CDR3 nucleotides are TGTGCCATCGGTAGCGGGAGTGGGGGCACAGATACGCAGTATTTT. Protein: CAIGSGSGGTDTQYF.

J is TRBJ2-5 and V is TRBV10-3; TRBD2 agrees at 11 bases. Germline values: CDR1 ENHRY, CDR2 SYGVKD. There are 18 residues in the CDR3. J was trimmed by 11 bases and V by 6 bases; bases with no gene match: 23. The CDR3 DNA reads as TGTGCCATCAGCCGGGACTCGGTAGCGGGAGGGTTCATTCAAGAGCAGTACTTC. Encoded protein: CAISRDSVAGGFIQEQYF.

V and J are TRBV18 and TRBJ2-5; possibly TRBD1 for D (6 bases). The DNA end is a closer match to TRBJ2-7, so the J assignment may be wrong. The CDR3 extends over 16 amino acids. Per germline, CDR1 KGHSH and CDR2 LQKENI. The DNA of the CDR3 is TGTGCCAGCTCACCGAAGAATGTAGGGGGTGTGGACGAGCAGTACTTC. Its protein product is CASSPKNVGGVDEQYF.

CDR3 sequence reads: CASSHGETYEQYF. In nucleotides, the CDR3 is TGTGCCAGCAGCCACGGGGAAACGTACGAGCAGTACTTC. The gene calls are TRBV3-1 and TRBJ2-7; possibly TRBD2 for D (5 bases). CDR3 length: 13 amino acids. The V end lost 3 bases, the J end lost 4 bases, and 10 bases lay between the germline ends. The germline CDR1 and CDR2 sequences are LGHDT and YNNKEL (reference sequence).

This clonotype was counted only a few times. The chain employs TRBV4-2 and TRBJ2-7; D is perhaps TRBD1 (5 bases). This CDR3 has 14 residues. Germline loops: CDR1 LGHNA, CDR2 YNFKEQ. Trimming stripped 1 base from V and 2 bases from J, with 9 bases between. The CDR3 protein is CASSQVTDTYEQYF. In nucleotides, the CDR3 is TGTGCCAGCAGCCAAGTAACGGACACCTACGAGCAGTACTTC.

The CDR3 bases are TGCGCCAGCAGCATCGGGACAGACCCAACTAATGAAAAACTGTTTTTT. Its protein product is CASSIGTDPTNEKLFF. The chain carries TRBV5-1 and TRBJ1-4; 7 bases match TRBD1. V lost 4 bases to trimming and J lost 0 bases; unmatched junction nucleotides: 6. Germline lookup yields CDR1 SGHRS and CDR2 YFSETQ. The CDR3 runs to 16 residues.

This chain connects TRBV29-1 to TRBJ1-1; no firm D call. From germline, CDR1 is SQVTM and CDR2 ANQGSEA. CDR3 length: 12 residues. The V and J ends lost 4 bases and 4 bases respectively, with 10 bases between them. The CDR3 region is CSVAAMGTEAFF. The DNA of the CDR3 is TGCAGCGTTGCTGCCATGGGCACTGAAGCTTTCTTT. Drawing the rest from reference TRBV29-1 and TRBJ1-1, the complete variable domain is SAVISQKPSRDICQRGTSLTIQCQVDSQVTMMFWYRQQPGQSLTLIATANQGSEATYESGFVIDKFPISRPNLTFSTLTVSNMSPEDSSIYLCSVAAMGTEAFFGQGTRLTVV.

This clonotype occurred a few times. The chain is built from TRBV4-2 and TRBJ2-1, with a tentative D call TRBD2 (5 bases). Germline loops: CDR1 LGHNA, CDR2 YNFKEQ. V lost 3 bases and J 6 bases, leaving 15 bases between the germline ends. CDR3 size: 15 residues. The CDR3, as DNA: TGTGCCAGCAGCCATAGGGAGAGGATGAGCAATGAGCAGTTCTTC. It yields the protein CASSHRERMSNEQFF.

This rearrangement joins TRBV24-1 to TRBJ2-5, with 9 bases identical to TRBD1. Germline-derived CDR1 and CDR2 are KGHDR and SFDVKD. This CDR3 has 15 residues. The junction had 12 bases not matched to a gene; V was cut back by 3 bases and J by 11 bases. The CDR3 reads CATSDLRDRDNEQYF. DNA of the CDR3: TGTGCCACCAGTGATCTCCGGGACAGGGACAATGAGCAGTACTTC.

The chain carries TRBV9 and TRBJ2-6; D ambiguous. V lost 0 bases and J lost 0, with 7 bases in between. This CDR3 spans 16 amino acids. Germline V gives CDR1 SGDLS, CDR2 YYNGEE. The CDR3 protein is CASSVGFPSGANVLTF. The CDR3 coding sequence is TGTGCCAGCAGCGTAGGATTCCCCTCTGGGGCCAACGTCCTGACTTTC.

The rearrangement joins TRBV4-3 to TRBJ2-3; the D gene is possibly TRBD2 (6 bases). In germline, CDR1 is LGHNA, CDR2 YSLEER. The CDR3 runs 15 residues. V lost 2 bases to trimming and J lost 0 bases, with 9 bases between them. The CDR3: CASSQLGTSTDTQYF. Here the CDR3 DNA reads TGCGCCAGCAGCCAACTCGGGACTAGCACAGATACGCAGTATTTT.

This clonotype has just one count. V and J are TRBV7-8 and TRBJ2-1; D is undetermined. Between the trimmed V and J ends, which lost 0 bases and 2 bases, there was a span of 5 bases. Germline loops: CDR1 SGHVS, CDR2 FQNEAQ. CDR3 length equals 14 residues. DNA for the CDR3: TGTGCCAGCAGCTTAGCTCTAGCCTACAATGAGCAGTTCTTC. Its translation is CASSLALAYNEQFF.

The V call is TRBV13, the J call TRBJ2-3; no reliable D call. The CDR3 sequence is 14 residues long. Germline V CDR1 and CDR2: PRHDT, FYEKMQ (reference sequence). V was shortened by 0 bases and J by 2 bases, with 6 bases between the two germline ends. DNA of the CDR3: TGTGCCAGCAGCTTAGGGGACGACACAGATACGCAGTATTTT. Residues: CASSLGDDTDTQYF.

Of note for this clonotype: Mismatch with germline at one junction end may stem from a read error. This chain uses TRBV7-3 with TRBJ1-2; tentatively, D is TRBD1 (6 bases). CDR1 is SGHTA, CDR2 FQGTGA, per germline. The CDR3 is made up of 15 amino acids. The DNA of the CDR3 is TGTGCCAGCAGCCCATCCGGACAGACTAACTGTGGCTACACCTTC. Its translation is CASSPSGQTNCGYTF.

V is TRBV10-3 and J is TRBJ2-1, with D possibly TRBD1 on 6 matching bases. This CDR3 comprises 12 residues. The V end lost 6 bases, the J end lost 4 bases, and 7 bases lay between the germline ends. Germline CDR1 reads ENHRY; CDR2 reads SYGVKD. The DNA for the CDR3 is TGTGCCATCAGGGACAGTTACAATGAGCAGTTCTTC. This encodes CAIRDSYNEQFF.

This clonotype has a handful of counts. The rearrangement links TRBV10-3 to TRBJ2-7; TRBD2 matches at 12 bases. The germline gives CDR1 ENHRY, CDR2 SYGVKD. Trimming removed 0 bases from V and 0 bases from J; junction bases left unmatched: 6. This CDR3 is 18 amino acids long. The CDR3 DNA follows: TGTGCCATCAGTGAGTCGACTAGCGGGAGACCCCACTCCTACGAGCAGTACTTC. Residues: CAISESTSGRPHSYEQYF.

CDR3 in amino acids: CASSVGLGLYNEQFF. The CDR3 DNA reads as TGTGCCAGCAGCGTAGGGCTGGGCCTCTACAATGAGCAGTTCTTC. The rearrangement joins TRBV9 to TRBJ2-1; D remains unclear. Germline V gene sequence: CDR1 SGDLS, CDR2 YYNGEE. There are 15 residues in the CDR3. V was clipped by 0 bases and J by 3 bases, with 10 bases between them.

This clonotype has more than one count but fewer than ten. One junction end does not reproduce the germline sequence, and a read error may be involved. This chain joins TRBV13 and TRBJ1-5, with D unresolved. This CDR3 contains 15 residues. Germline CDR1 PRHDT, CDR2 FYEKMQ (reference sequence). CDR3 DNA sequence: TGTGCCAGCAGCCTAGGCCCGGTTCCCAATCAGCCCCAGCATTTT. This codes for CASSLGPVPNQPQHF.

This clonotype came up once. The chain couples TRBV9 to TRBJ2-1; tentatively, D is TRBD1 (5 bases). The CDR3 length is 14 residues. The germline CDR1 and CDR2 sequences are SGDLS and YYNGEE. V lost 0 bases to trimming and J lost 3 bases, with 7 bases between them. The CDR3: CASSVGGIYNEQFF. The DNA of the CDR3 is TGTGCCAGCAGCGTAGGGGGCATCTACAATGAGCAGTTCTTC. Looking up the rest from reference TRBV9 and TRBJ2-1 gives the full variable domain: DSGVTQTPKHLITATGQRVTLRCSPRSGDLSVYWYQQSLDQGLQFLIQYYNGEERAKGNILERFSAQQFPDLHSELNLSSLELGDSALYFCASSVGGIYNEQFFGPGTRLTVL.

This clonotype showed up just a few times. The chain couples TRBV27 to TRBJ2-7, with D possibly matching TRBD2 (5 bases). CDR1 and CDR2 from the germline V gene are MNHEY and SMNVEV (reference sequence). V dropped 2 bases and J dropped 2 bases, with 13 bases sitting between them. This CDR3 contains 15 residues. The CDR3 nucleotides read TGTGCCAGCAGTTTAGGGAAGCGGAATACCTACGAGCAGTACTTC. It translates to CASSLGKRNTYEQYF.

The rearrangement uses TRBV7-9 and TRBJ2-7; 8 nucleotides align to TRBD2. The J call is doubtful: the DNA matches TRBJ2-5 better. CDR3 length: 15 residues. Germline V gene sequence: CDR1 SEHNR, CDR2 FQNEAQ (reference sequence). The CDR3, as DNA: TGTGCCAGCAGCTTGACAAGCGGGAGTTGGGAGACCCAGTACTTC. Translated, it gives CASSLTSGSWETQYF.

The chain links TRBV3-1 to TRBJ2-4, with D unresolved. V lost 3 bases, J lost 3 bases, and 12 bases lay in between. The CDR3 is 15 residues long. CDR1 is LGHDT and CDR2 is YNNKEL in the germline V gene (reference sequence). The chain's CDR3 is CASSHTDIGKNIQYF. The DNA of the CDR3 is TGTGCCAGCAGCCATACAGACATAGGCAAAAACATTCAGTACTTC.

The V gene is TRBV15, the J gene TRBJ2-7; TRBD2 aligns across 9 bases. The J segment lost 1 base and the V segment lost 1 base, leaving 2 bases of the junction unmatched. The CDR3 sequence is 15 residues long. CDR1 and CDR2 (germline): LNHNV, YYDKDF (reference sequence). DNA for the CDR3: TGTGCCACCAGCAGAGGACTAGCGGAATCCTACGAGCAGTACTTC. Its translation: CATSRGLAESYEQYF.

This clonotype was detected a few times. The chain is built from TRBV20-1 and TRBJ2-3, with 7 bases matching TRBD2. Germline CDR1 and CDR2: DFQATT and SNEGSKA (reference sequence). The V segment lost 0 bases and the J segment 2 bases; nucleotides outside the gene matches: 5. This CDR3 comprises 15 residues. CDR3 amino acids: CSARDFLAATDTQYF. In DNA, the CDR3 is TGCAGTGCTAGAGATTTTCTAGCGGCCACAGATACGCAGTATTTT.

This sequence joins TRBV9 and TRBJ2-2, with TRBD2 matching over 8 bases. Per the germline V gene, CDR1 is SGDLS and CDR2 is YYNGEE. This CDR3 is built from 16 residues. V lost 4 bases and J lost 2; bases outside the gene matches: 7. The CDR3 spells CASSPPTSGNTGELFF. The CDR3 nucleotides are TGTGCCAGCAGCCCTCCTACTAGCGGAAACACCGGGGAGCTGTTTTTT.

V gene TRBV11-2 combines with J gene TRBJ2-5, with 11 bases fitting TRBD2. Per germline, CDR1 SGHAT and CDR2 FQNNGV. There are 19 residues in the CDR3. V trimming: 1 base; J trimming: 4 bases; junction bases outside the gene matches: 14. CDR3 residues: CASSLVGYGTSGPGETQYF. CDR3 nucleotide sequence: TGTGCCAGCAGCTTAGTGGGGTACGGGACTAGCGGTCCGGGAGAGACCCAGTACTTC.